This T cell receptor beta chain was observed in a study of blood T cells in healthy people across ages. The length of the CDR3 is 17 residues. V shed 6 bases, J shed 2 bases, and the junction held 8 bases outside the gene matches. Germline V gene data show CDR1 as ENHRY and CDR2 as SYGVKD. Each donor gave roughly 9.1 milliliters of peripheral blood. Through a sample-barcoded 5' primer and a J-beta primer mix, a second PCR was run for roughly 6 to 12 cycles. One entry per CDR3 protein results from TCRdb running MiXCR on the 5' RACE reads. The sample has roughly 1,300,000 distinct CDR3 sequences, around 59% seen once.

The source is a man between 18 and 35 years old in good health. The J gene is TRBJ2-3, the V gene TRBV10-3; 13 bases match TRBD2. Input material: blood. The chain's CDR3 is CAISRGGLAGYTDTQYF. As DNA, the CDR3 is TGTGCCATCAGCCGAGGGGGACTAGCGGGGTACACAGATACGCAGTATTTT.